These 31 T cell receptor beta chains came from one sample sequenced in a study of shared clonotypes between healthy human individuals. Measured with immunoSEQ multiplex PCR; TCRdb has only the in-frame clones, and not every one. The sample has 1.4 million to 1.5 million clones; 96% are singletons. The material sequenced was naive CD4+ T cells sorted from blood. The subset: CD45RA+ positively selected. Receptors originate from a man in his thirties or forties in good health.

V is TRBV19 and J is TRBJ1-5, with TRBD1 as a possible D gene (5 bases). CDR1 and CDR2 (germline): LNHDA, SQIVND (reference sequence). V was shortened by 5 bases and J by 5 bases, with 10 bases between the two germline ends. CDR3 length equals 13 residues. This CDR3 is CASSRREDQPQHF. The CDR3 DNA reads as TGTGCCAGTAGTCGCAGGGAGGATCAGCCCCAGCATTTT.

V gene TRBV9 combines with J gene TRBJ2-5; 9 bases are a match to TRBD2. The germline V gene encodes CDR1 SGDLS and CDR2 YYNGEE. J lost 4 bases, V lost 0 bases, and 7 bases had no gene match. The CDR3 has 16 amino acids. The CDR3 loop reads CASSVGVSGRGETQYF. The CDR3 DNA reads TGTGCCAGCAGCGTAGGTGTTAGCGGGAGAGGAGAGACCCAGTACTTC.

The genes are TRBV15 and TRBJ2-3; D remains ambiguous. V lost 3 bases and J 5 bases, leaving 18 bases between the germline ends. The CDR3 has 16 residues. Per germline, CDR1 LNHNV and CDR2 YYDKDF (reference sequence). The CDR3 loop is CATSSGELRSRDTQYF. DNA for the CDR3: TGTGCCACCAGCAGCGGTGAACTCCGGAGTCGAGATACGCAGTATTTT.

This chain uses TRBV6-4 with TRBJ1-3; perhaps TRBD1 as D (5 bases). The CDR3 sequence is 13 residues long. CDR1 and CDR2 (germline): MRHNA, SNTAGT. V dropped 6 bases and J dropped 6 bases, with 12 bases sitting between them. The DNA of the CDR3 is TGTGCCAGCAGGGGGCGAGAAGAAAACACCATATATTTT. This encodes CASRGREENTIYF.

This clone was counted only a few times. The rearrangement uses TRBV28 and TRBJ1-1; D call uncertain. CDR1 and CDR2 (germline): MDHEN, SYDVKM. The CDR3 totals 13 residues. Trimming removed 3 bases at V and 4 bases at J, with 9 bases between. CDR3 in amino acids: CASSFRTVTEAFF. CDR3 DNA: TGTGCCAGCAGTTTCAGGACGGTCACTGAAGCTTTCTTT. Variable domain in full (rest from reference TRBV28 and TRBJ1-1): DVKVTQSSRYLVKRTGEKVFLECVQDMDHENMFWYRQDPGLGLRLIYFSYDVKMKEKGDIPEGYSVSREKKERFSLILESASTNQTSMYLCASSFRTVTEAFFGQGTRLTVV.

The J gene is TRBJ2-7, the V gene TRBV28, with unresolved D. Trimming took 7 bases from V and 2 from J, leaving 18 bases between them. Germline V lookup: CDR1 MDHEN, CDR2 SYDVKM. This CDR3 contains 15 residues. CDR3 coding DNA: TGTGCCAGCAACCGACTCGCCCAGAAACCCTACGAGCAGTACTTC. Amino acids: CASNRLAQKPYEQYF.

The chain's CDR3 is CASSGLAGGVSYNEQFF. Written as DNA, the CDR3 is TGTGCCTCCTCGGGACTAGCGGGAGGCGTCTCCTACAATGAGCAGTTCTTC. The V call is TRBV10-3, the J call TRBJ2-1; TRBD2 agrees at 15 bases. The junction had 8 bases not matched to a gene; V was cut back by 11 bases and J by 0 bases. CDR1 is ENHRY and CDR2 is SYGVKD in the germline V gene. The CDR3 has 17 amino acids.

V usage is TRBV28 and J usage is TRBJ2-7; D gene ambiguous. Germline V gene data show CDR1 as MDHEN and CDR2 as SYDVKM. This CDR3 is 12 amino acids long. Trimming left V 3 bases short and J 5 bases short, with 8 bases between. This CDR3 reads CASSFEVHEQYF. CDR3 in DNA: TGTGCCAGCAGTTTTGAAGTCCACGAGCAGTACTTC.

This rearrangement joins TRBV6-1 to TRBJ1-4; 7 bases agree with TRBD1. J lost 4 bases, V lost 10 bases, and 3 bases had no gene match. CDR1 and CDR2 from the germline V gene are MNHNS and SASEGT. CDR3 length: 12 residues. CDR3 protein: CATGQVNEKLFF. In nucleotides, the CDR3 is TGTGCCACCGGACAGGTTAATGAAAAACTGTTTTTT.

V usage is TRBV5-1 and J usage is TRBJ2-7; TRBD2 matches 14 bases. The V gene end was trimmed by 4 bases and the J gene end by 7 bases; junction bases not matched to a gene: 4. The CDR3 is made up of 14 amino acids. CDR1 is SGHRS, CDR2 YFSETQ, per germline. As DNA, the CDR3 is TGCGCCAGCAGCGGACTAGCGGGAGGAGGAGAGCAGTACTTC. Amino acids: CASSGLAGGGEQYF.

This chain joins TRBV2 and TRBJ2-7, with D unclear. V was shortened by 4 bases and J by 3 bases, with 4 bases between the two germline ends. The CDR3 totals 11 residues. Germline CDR1 SNHLY, CDR2 FYNNEI. This chain's CDR3 is CASSAFYEQYF. CDR3 DNA: TGTGCCAGCAGTGCTTTCTACGAGCAGTACTTC.

This sequence joins TRBV29-1 and TRBJ2-4; no definite D call. This CDR3 contains 14 residues. The V end lost 6 bases, the J end lost 1 base, and 13 bases lay between the germline ends. Germline CDR1 is SQVTM and CDR2 is ANQGSEA. DNA of the CDR3: TGCAGCGTCATACCGCTTATGGCCAAAAACATTCAGTACTTC. Protein: CSVIPLMAKNIQYF.

This clone was detected once. The V and J genes are TRBV28 and TRBJ2-3; perhaps TRBD1 as D (5 bases). This CDR3 contains 13 residues. The germline V and J ends were trimmed by 6 bases and 7 bases, with 14 bases remaining between them. Per germline, CDR1 MDHEN and CDR2 SYDVKM. CDR3 DNA: TGTGCCAGCAGGGTACAGGTCCCTTATACGCAGTATTTT. Translated: CASRVQVPYTQYF.

This clone was observed once. J is TRBJ2-1 and V is TRBV9; no definite D call. Germline loops: CDR1 SGDLS, CDR2 YYNGEE. The CDR3 is made up of 16 amino acids. The V end was cut by 4 bases, the J end by 0 bases, with 14 bases between. The CDR3 sequence is CASSSNRVPSYNEQFF. Written as DNA, the CDR3 is TGTGCCAGCAGCTCGAATAGAGTGCCCTCCTACAATGAGCAGTTCTTC.

The chain recombines TRBV11-2 with TRBJ1-2; D gene uncertain. Germline V gene sequence: CDR1 SGHAT, CDR2 FQNNGV. This CDR3 has 15 amino acids. V lost 1 base and J 4 bases, leaving 13 bases between the germline ends. In DNA, the CDR3 is TGTGCCAGCAGCTTAGTAGGGTCGGAAACCTATGGCTACACCTTC. This codes for CASSLVGSETYGYTF.

With respect to this clone: The sample has other DNA sequences that encode this CDR3 too. The chain links TRBV29-1 to TRBJ1-1; 7 bases are shared with TRBD1. The CDR3 runs to 11 residues. J was trimmed by 7 bases and V by 5 bases; bases with no gene match: 4. Germline lookup yields CDR1 SQVTM and CDR2 ANQGSEA. CDR3 in DNA: TGCAGCGTTAGGGACAGCCGTGAAGCTTTCTTT. Its protein product is CSVRDSREAFF.

The rearrangement joins TRBV27 to TRBJ2-7; perhaps TRBD2 as D (6 bases). The germline gives CDR1 MNHEY, CDR2 SMNVEV (reference sequence). This CDR3 spans 14 amino acids. Trimming cost V 6 bases and J 2 bases, with 14 bases left between them. The CDR3 region is CASSRGLRAYEQYF. CDR3 nucleotides: TGTGCCAGCAGCCGGGGACTCAGGGCCTACGAGCAGTACTTC.

In its sample, this clone was seen once. This chain uses TRBV6-6 with TRBJ1-1, with TRBD1 identical over 8 bases. Trimming cost V 4 bases and J 4 bases; bases outside gene matches: 11. CDR3 size: 16 residues. Per germline, CDR1 MNHNY and CDR2 SVGAGI (reference sequence). The CDR3 DNA is TGTGCCAGCAGTTCTAGGCCAGGGGGCGAGTCCACTGAAGCTTTCTTT. Translation gives CASSSRPGGESTEAFF.

This rearrangement joins TRBV7-2 to TRBJ2-7; 7 bases agree with TRBD1. Looked up from germline, CDR1 is SGHTA and CDR2 is FQGNSA. The V segment lost 5 bases and the J segment 6 bases; nucleotides outside the gene matches: 13. This CDR3 region has 15 residues. This chain's CDR3 is CASSARQGTMVEQYF. CDR3 DNA sequence: TGTGCCAGCAGCGCCCGACAGGGCACTATGGTCGAGCAGTACTTC.

The V gene is TRBV5-1, the J gene TRBJ2-7, with TRBD2 as a possible D gene (6 bases). The germline V gene has CDR1 SGHRS and CDR2 YFSETQ. The CDR3 is 13 amino acids. V lost 4 bases and J 9 bases, leaving 17 bases between the germline ends. The CDR3 bases are TGCGCCAGCAGCACCAACGTACTGGGGGGGCAGTACTTC. It is translated as CASSTNVLGGQYF.

The V gene is TRBV7-8, the J gene TRBJ2-5; D possibly corresponds to TRBD1 (6 bases). The CDR3 covers 15 residues. Trimming pared 5 bases from V and 0 bases from J, leaving 13 bases between. Per the germline V gene, CDR1 is SGHVS and CDR2 is FQNEAQ. The CDR3 DNA follows: TGTGCCAGCAGCCCGGACAGAGGGTACCAAGAGACCCAGTACTTC. It codes for CASSPDRGYQETQYF.

This chain connects TRBV27 to TRBJ1-5; TRBD1 might be the D (6 bases). V gave up 4 bases and J gave up 2 bases, with 15 bases separating them. CDR3 size: 16 residues. Germline CDR1 MNHEY, CDR2 SMNVEV (reference sequence). CDR3 sequence: CASSWLGGAGNQPQHF. The CDR3 DNA follows: TGTGCCAGCAGTTGGTTGGGGGGCGCGGGCAATCAGCCCCAGCATTTT.

The rearrangement uses TRBV28 and TRBJ2-2; D tentatively reads TRBD1 or TRBD2 (6 bases each). This CDR3 comprises 16 residues. V was shortened by 6 bases and J by 2 bases, with 16 bases between the two germline ends. CDR1 is MDHEN and CDR2 is SYDVKM in the germline V gene. The CDR3 here is CASRGYGGSNTGELFF. In DNA form, the CDR3 reads TGTGCCAGCAGAGGCTACGGGGGCAGCAACACCGGGGAGCTGTTTTTT.

The rearrangement links TRBV12-5 to TRBJ2-5, with TRBD1 matching 7 bases. Unmatched junction bases numbered 1, after V lost 2 bases and J lost 4 bases. The CDR3 spans 13 residues. Germline CDR1 reads LGHNT; CDR2 reads FRNRAP. The CDR3 loop is CASGLNRGETQYF. CDR3 in DNA: TGTGCTAGTGGTTTGAACAGGGGAGAGACCCAGTACTTC. Using reference TRBV12-5 and TRBJ2-5 for the parts outside the CDR3, the full variable domain is DARVTQTPRHKVTEMGQEVTMRCQPILGHNTVFWYRQTMMQGLELLAYFRNRAPLDDSGMPKDRFSAEMPDATLATLKIQPSEPRDSAVYFCASGLNRGETQYFGPGTRLLVL.

This chain uses TRBV10-1 with TRBJ2-1; 10 nucleotides agree with TRBD2. This CDR3 contains 16 residues. V lost 2 bases to trimming and J lost 4 bases; unmatched junction nucleotides: 5. CDR1 is WNHNN, CDR2 SYGVQD, per germline (reference sequence). This CDR3 is CASSEIGLADYNEQFF. In DNA, the CDR3 is TGCGCCAGCAGTGAGATAGGACTAGCGGATTACAATGAGCAGTTCTTC.

The V and J genes are TRBV18 and TRBJ1-2; 9 positions agree with TRBD1. Germline CDR1 and CDR2: KGHSH and LQKENI. Trimming took 6 bases from V and 4 from J; bases not matched to a gene: 9. This CDR3 comprises 15 residues. The CDR3 sequence is CASSQTGGAGYGYTF. In DNA form, the CDR3 reads TGTGCCAGCTCGCAAACAGGGGGCGCCGGCTATGGCTACACCTTC.

V gene TRBV10-3 combines with J gene TRBJ2-1; the match to TRBD2 covers 7 bases. After removal of 10 bases from V and 9 bases from J, the junction contained 12 bases not matched to a gene. The CDR3 runs 13 residues. CDR1 ENHRY and CDR2 SYGVKD come from the germline V gene. CDR3 DNA sequence: TGTGCCACCGAAGCGGGATCAGTGGGTGAGCAGTTCTTC. Its protein is CATEAGSVGEQFF.

The chain employs TRBV5-1 and TRBJ2-3; D may match TRBD1 or TRBD2 (5 bases each). V dropped 2 bases and J dropped 4 bases, with 14 bases sitting between them. CDR3 length: 15 residues. Per germline, CDR1 SGHRS and CDR2 YFSETQ. The CDR3 region has the DNA TGCGCCAGCAGCTTAGCAGGGACCCGTCCAGATACGCAGTATTTT. Its protein is CASSLAGTRPDTQYF. The full variable domain, rest sourced from reference TRBV5-1 and TRBJ2-3, is KAGVTQTPRYLIKTRGQQVTLSCSPISGHRSVSWYQQTPGQGLQFLFEYFSETQRNKGNFPGRFSGRQFSNSRSEMNVSTLELGDSALYLCASSLAGTRPDTQYFGPGTRLTVL.

This clone was seen just once. The chain links TRBV30 to TRBJ1-4; D not certain. This CDR3 contains 14 residues. Trimming removed 2 bases from V and 7 bases from J, with 14 bases in between. CDR1 is GTSNPN and CDR2 is SVGIG in the germline V gene (reference sequence). In nucleotides, the CDR3 is TGTGCCTGGAGTTCTTGGGAGTTGGGTGAAAAACTGTTTTTT. This sequence encodes CAWSSWELGEKLFF.

The rearrangement uses TRBV5-1 and TRBJ2-7, with TRBD1 identical over 11 bases. This CDR3 has 15 residues. Trimming took 3 bases from V and 6 from J; bases not matched to a gene: 8. CDR1 SGHRS and CDR2 YFSETQ come from the germline V gene. This CDR3 is CASSSDRGLRGEQYF. The CDR3 DNA sequence: TGCGCCAGCAGCTCGGACAGGGGGCTACGGGGCGAGCAGTACTTC.

The chain uses TRBV19 and TRBJ2-7; 10 bases align to TRBD2. CDR1 and CDR2 from the germline V gene are LNHDA and SQIVND (reference sequence). V lost 7 bases to trimming and J lost 0 bases; unmatched junction nucleotides: 3. The CDR3 sequence is 14 residues long. This CDR3 reads CASNPSGSSYEQYF. CDR3 sequence (DNA): TGTGCCAGTAACCCTAGCGGGAGCTCCTACGAGCAGTACTTC.